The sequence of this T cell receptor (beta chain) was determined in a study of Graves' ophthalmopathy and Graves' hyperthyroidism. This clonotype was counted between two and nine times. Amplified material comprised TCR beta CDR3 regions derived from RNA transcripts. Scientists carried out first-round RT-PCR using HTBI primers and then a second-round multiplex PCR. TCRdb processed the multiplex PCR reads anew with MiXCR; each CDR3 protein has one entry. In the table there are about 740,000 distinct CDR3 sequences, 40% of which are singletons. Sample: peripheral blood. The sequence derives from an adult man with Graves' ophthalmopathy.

This CDR3 reads CATSRDAGANVLTF. CDR3 coding DNA: TGTGCCACCAGCAGAGATGCGGGGGCCAACGTCCTGACTTTC. V and J are TRBV15 and TRBJ2-6, with D unresolved. The CDR3 has 14 residues. CDR1 and CDR2 (germline): LNHNV, YYDKDF (reference sequence). Deletions cut 0 bases from V and 4 bases from J, with 4 bases between.